These T cell receptor beta chains were read from a single sample in a study of blood T cells in healthy people across ages. TCRdb redid the calling of the 5' RACE reads with MiXCR, one entry per CDR3 protein. This sample carries about 630,000 distinct CDR3 sequences, around 21% of them seen once, and the ten largest clones take around 3.4%. Sequencing was done on a sample of blood. The receptor set was obtained from a man between 65 and 79 years old in good health. The conserved cysteine and the conserved F or W are not part of the CDR3 here.

TRBV4-1	16	TRBJ1-3	ASSQLPSGTEVGNTIY
TRBV20-1	12	TRBJ2-1	SLKTRTANNEQF
TRBV12-3/TRBV12-4	12	TRBJ1-2	ASSSQGGDYGYT
TRBV2	11	TRBJ2-5	ASTRGSGETQY
TRBV12-3/TRBV12-4	10	TRBJ2-5	ASSFQRETQY
TRBV12-3/TRBV12-4	11	TRBJ2-6	ASFASGANVLT
TRBV19	12	TRBJ2-1	ASSTQRDYNEQF
TRBV13	13	-	ATDLGLAGINEQF
TRBV20-1	13	-	SAGTSGTPGNEQF
TRBV7-9	9	-	ASSRPDEQF
TRBV20-1	12	TRBJ1-1	SAVPGTLGTEAF
TRBV27	11	TRBJ1-2	ASNLSAGRGYT
TRBV19	13	TRBJ2-5	ASRSLAGKQETQY
TRBV3-1	15	TRBJ2-1	ASSQETGLAGTGEQF
TRBV7-2	13	TRBJ2-7	ASSLHGTFSYEQY
TRBV28	11	-	ASSAEAPYEQY
TRBV12-3/TRBV12-4	14	TRBJ2-5	ASSTSSGRAVETQY
TRBV5-6	11	-	ASSLEIAGEQY
TRBV5-1	12	TRBJ2-1	ASSPGGDYNEQF
TRBV20-1	11	TRBJ1-2	SASGQGDGGYT
TRBV27	14	TRBJ2-1	ASSLYGGSPYNEQF
TRBV12-3/TRBV12-4	10	TRBJ1-6	ASGAPNSPLH
TRBV30	13	TRBJ2-6	AWSVWGKGANVLT
TRBV7-2	13	TRBJ2-1	ASSFWGGFHNEQF
TRBV5-1	12	-	ASSRGTNSYEQY
TRBV6-2/TRBV6-3	11	-	ASIAGRDNEQF
TRBV5-4	11	TRBJ2-7	ASSLYSGFEQY
TRBV4-1	14	TRBJ2-1	ASSQGEAGVYNEQF
TRBV4-1	13	TRBJ2-2	ASSQVVTNTGELF
TRBV20-1	14	TRBJ2-1	SAASQAGNSYNEQF
TRBV7-9	11	-	ASSFIVAGEQF
TRBV7-2	14	TRBJ2-3	ASTRFAGEVVDTQY
TRBV12-5	14	TRBJ2-6	ASGLVTSSGANVLT
TRBV20-1	17	TRBJ2-1	SASGGLAGGQALNNEQF
TRBV11-1	14	TRBJ2-1	ASSRWTGSSYNEQF
TRBV7-9	15	TRBJ2-1	ASSLWLAGNSYNEQF
TRBV21-1	11	TRBJ2-7	ASSKTEGHEQY
TRBV29-1	12	TRBJ2-3	SVGPGGWTDTQY
TRBV12-3/TRBV12-4	11	TRBJ1-2	ASSLSTGYGYT
TRBV19	11	TRBJ1-4	ASLGQTNEKLF
TRBV5-1	12	TRBJ1-2	ASSLSAGDHGYT
TRBV11-2	13	TRBJ2-2	ASSSSPQGTGELF
TRBV2	10	TRBJ2-5	ASKRGDETQY
TRBV7-8	16	TRBJ2-1	ASSLNLASGRRYNEQF
TRBV21-1	12	TRBJ2-2	ASRDGMNTGELF
TRBV6-5	10	TRBJ1-2	ASSDSLYGYT
TRBV21-1	14	TRBJ2-1	ASSKVSGNWYNEQF
TRBV18	12	TRBJ2-7	ASSPTSGGYEQY
TRBV6-1	15	TRBJ1-4	ASTQKDRQFRNEKPF
TRBV5-6	14	TRBJ2-7	ASSLAGQGITYEQY
TRBV10-3	12	TRBJ2-3	AISEGGPTDTQY
TRBV12-3/TRBV12-4	12	TRBJ1-2	ASSPGLEVYGYT
TRBV3-1	12	TRBJ1-4	ASSPQQGGEKLF
TRBV2	12	TRBJ2-1	ARVRDRGLNEQF
TRBV6-2/TRBV6-3	11	TRBJ2-1	ASSWGSGSGQF
TRBV20-1	15	TRBJ2-5	SARALDRGVPQETQY